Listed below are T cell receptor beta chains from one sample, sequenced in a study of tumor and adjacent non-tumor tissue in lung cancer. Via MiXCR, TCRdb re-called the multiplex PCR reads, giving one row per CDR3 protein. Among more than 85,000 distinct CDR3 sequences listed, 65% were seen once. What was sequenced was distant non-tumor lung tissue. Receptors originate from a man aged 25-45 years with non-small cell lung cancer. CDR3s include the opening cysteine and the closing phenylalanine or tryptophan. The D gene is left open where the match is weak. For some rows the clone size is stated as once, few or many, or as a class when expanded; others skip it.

CASSLRSGTEAFF | TGTGCCAGCAGTTTAAGGTCCGGCACTGAAGCTTTCTTT | NA | few | TRBJ1-1 | TRBV11-1
CASTTPGGTDYEQYF | TGTGCCAGCACTACACCCGGAGGGACAGACTACGAGCAGTACTTC | NA | NA | TRBJ2-7 | TRBV11-2
CSARDLARPGEQYF | TGCAGTGCTAGAGATCTGGCAAGGCCGGGGGAGCAGTACTTC | NA | few | TRBJ2-7 | TRBV20-1
CASSRGQGGSYEQYF | TGTGCCAGTAGCCGGGGACAGGGGGGCTCCTACGAGCAGTACTTC | TRBD1 | NA | TRBJ2-7 | TRBV11-2
CASTVNRKGFYNEQFF | TGTGCCAGCACAGTGAATAGAAAGGGGTTCTACAATGAGCAGTTCTTC | NA | many | TRBJ2-1 | TRBV6-6
CNAIRGRTDTQYF | TGCAATGCTATCCGTGGGAGGACAGATACGCAGTATTTT | NA | NA | TRBJ2-3 | TRBV20-1
CATSVSLLDEQYF | TGTGCCACCAGTGTTTCCCTCCTGGACGAGCAGTACTTC | NA | NA | TRBJ2-7 | TRBV24-1
CASTHSGRATKNVQYF | TGTGCCAGTACCCACTCGGGCAGGGCGACCAAAAACGTTCAGTACTTC | NA | once | TRBJ2-4 | TRBV11-1
CASSGRLATDSRYF | TGTGCCAGCAGTGGGAGACTAGCGACAGATTCGCGGTATTTT | TRBD2 | NA | TRBJ2-3 | TRBV12-3/TRBV12-4
CASSLEGGGANVLTF | TGTGCCAGCAGCTTAGAGGGAGGCGGGGCCAACGTCCTGACTTTC | NA | few | TRBJ2-6 | TRBV7-9
CSARATVNTEAFF | TGCAGTGCTAGAGCGACAGTAAACACTGAAGCTTTCTTT | NA | many | TRBJ1-1 | TRBV20-1
CASSDRGLDGYTF | TGTGCCAGCAGTGACAGGGGGCTTGATGGCTACACCTTC | TRBD1 | many | TRBJ1-2 | TRBV6-1
CASSAPSRRRGNEQFF | TGTGCCAGCAGCGCCCCTAGTCGGCGCCGGGGGAATGAGCAGTTCTTC | NA | NA | TRBJ2-1 | TRBV11-2
CASSPVPGLAGGNEQFF | TGTGCCAGCAGCCCCGTCCCGGGACTAGCGGGGGGAAATGAGCAGTTCTTC | TRBD2 | few | TRBJ2-1 | TRBV7-9
CAGSQGQVGYEEYF | TGTGCTGGCAGCCAAGGACAAGTTGGCTACGAGGAGTACTTC | NA | once | TRBJ2-7 | TRBV14
CASSYGTNTGELFF | TGTGCCAGCAGCTATGGAACCAACACCGGGGAGCTGTTTTTT | NA | medium-sized | TRBJ2-2 | TRBV11-2
CARSLVPAGFRVSETQYF | TGTGCCAGGAGCTTGGTCCCGGCGGGTTTTCGAGTCTCGGAGACCCAGTACTTC | NA | NA | TRBJ2-5 | TRBV5-6
CASSLSSGANVLTF | TGCGCCAGCAGTCTGAGCTCTGGGGCCAACGTCCTGACTTTC | NA | few | TRBJ2-6 | TRBV5-1
CASRPGVGNQPQHF | TGTGCCAGCAGGCCAGGGGTAGGCAATCAGCCCCAGCATTTT | NA | medium-sized | TRBJ1-5 | TRBV6-2/TRBV6-3
CASSQDRTDLPYEQYF | TGTGCCAGCAGCCAAGACCGGACAGATCTACCCTACGAGCAGTACTTC | NA | medium-sized | TRBJ2-7 | TRBV4-2
CASSPGGTGTDTQYF | TGTGCCAGTAGCCCAGGGGGGACAGGAACAGATACGCAGTATTTT | TRBD1 | NA | TRBJ2-3 | TRBV5-6
CASRSGGTSTYEQYF | TGTGCCAGCAGGTCAGGCGGGACATCGACCTACGAGCAGTACTTC | NA | many | TRBJ2-7 | TRBV6-6
CSSSYPGQGTGANVLTF | TGTTCCAGCAGCTATCCGGGACAGGGGACCGGGGCCAACGTCCTAACTTTC | TRBD1 | few | TRBJ2-6 | TRBV11-2
CSATISGRNSYEQYF | TGCAGTGCTACCATTAGCGGGCGGAACTCCTACGAGCAGTACTTC | TRBD2 | NA | TRBJ2-7 | TRBV20-1
CASSATLPSSYNGQFF | TGTGCTAGCAGTGCTACCCTACCGAGCTCCTACAATGGGCAGTTCTTC | NA | NA | TRBJ2-1 | TRBV6-5
CASRGATEAFF | TGCGCCAGCCGGGGGGCCACTGAAGCTTTCTTT | NA | NA | TRBJ1-1 | TRBV4-1
CSADKGWSAEAFF | TGTAGTGCCGACAAGGGGTGGAGCGCTGAAGCTTTCTTT | NA | NA | TRBJ1-1 | TRBV20-1
CSAREGPSGETQYF | TGCAGTGCTAGAGAGGGGCCCAGCGGGGAGACCCAGTACTTC | NA | few | TRBJ2-5 | TRBV20-1
CSILVGERGSYEQYF | TGCAGCATCCTGGTGGGGGAGAGAGGCTCCTACGAGCAGTACTTC | NA | NA | TRBJ2-7 | TRBV29-1
CTSSPGLAKNIQYF | TGCACCAGCAGTCCGGGACTAGCCAAAAACATTCAGTACTTC | NA | NA | TRBJ2-4 | TRBV5-1
CASSPQEGRRTIF | TGTGCCAGCTCACCACAGGAAGGCAGGAGAACGATCTTC | NA | NA | TRBJ2-1 | TRBV18
CASSRTGPEKLFF | TGTGCCAGCTCCAGGACAGGACCTGAAAAACTGTTTTTT | TRBD1 | once | TRBJ1-4 | TRBV6-6
CAISPWGNIRYF | TGTGCCATTAGTCCCTGGGGGAACATTCGGTACTTC | NA | few | TRBJ2-4 | TRBV12-3/TRBV12-4
CASSYPRDPYEQYF | TGTGCCAGCAGTTACCCCCGTGATCCCTACGAGCAGTACTTC | NA | NA | TRBJ2-7 | TRBV6-2/TRBV6-3
CATSDRTGGKDTQYF | TGTGCCACCAGTGATCGGACAGGGGGCAAAGATACGCAGTATTTT | TRBD1 | many | TRBJ2-3 | TRBV24-1
CSAEVLSFSTDTQYF | TGCAGTGCCGAAGTCCTCTCGTTTAGCACAGATACGCAGTATTTT | NA | many | TRBJ2-3 | TRBV20-1